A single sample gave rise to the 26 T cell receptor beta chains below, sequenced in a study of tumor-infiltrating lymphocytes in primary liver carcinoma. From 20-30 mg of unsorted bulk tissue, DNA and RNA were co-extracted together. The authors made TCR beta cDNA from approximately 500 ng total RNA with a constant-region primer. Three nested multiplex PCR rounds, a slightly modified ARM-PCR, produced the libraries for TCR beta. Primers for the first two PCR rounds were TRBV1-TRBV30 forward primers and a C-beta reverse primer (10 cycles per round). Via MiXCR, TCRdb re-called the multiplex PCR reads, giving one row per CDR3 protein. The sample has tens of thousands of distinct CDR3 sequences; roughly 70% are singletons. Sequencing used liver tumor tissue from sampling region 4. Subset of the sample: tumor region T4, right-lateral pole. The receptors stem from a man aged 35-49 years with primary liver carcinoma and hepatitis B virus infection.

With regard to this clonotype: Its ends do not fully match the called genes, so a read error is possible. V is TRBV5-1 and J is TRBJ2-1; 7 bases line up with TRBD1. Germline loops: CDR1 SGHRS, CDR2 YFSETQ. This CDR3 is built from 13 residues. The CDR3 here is CASSITGVNEQFF. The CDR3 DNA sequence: TGCGCTAGCAGCATAACAGGGGTCAATGAGCAGTTCTTC.

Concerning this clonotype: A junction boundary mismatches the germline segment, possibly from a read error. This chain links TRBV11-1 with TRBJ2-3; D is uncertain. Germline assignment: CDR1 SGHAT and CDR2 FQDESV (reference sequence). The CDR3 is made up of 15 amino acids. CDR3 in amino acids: CASSLPMESTDTLYF. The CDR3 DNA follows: TGTGCCAGCAGTTTGCCAATGGAGAGCACAGATACGCTGTATTTT.

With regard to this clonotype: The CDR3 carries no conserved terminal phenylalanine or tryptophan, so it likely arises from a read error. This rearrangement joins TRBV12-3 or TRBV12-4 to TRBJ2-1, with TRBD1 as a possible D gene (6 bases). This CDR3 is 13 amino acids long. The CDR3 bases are TGCGCCAGCAGTCTCGGACAGAACAGTGAGCAGTTCTCC. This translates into CASSLGQNSEQFS.

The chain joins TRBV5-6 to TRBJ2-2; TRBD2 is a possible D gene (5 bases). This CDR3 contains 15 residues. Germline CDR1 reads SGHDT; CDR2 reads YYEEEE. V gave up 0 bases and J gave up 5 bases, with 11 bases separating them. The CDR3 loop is CASSLVGVGTGELFF. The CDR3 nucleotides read TGTGCCAGCAGCTTGGTCGGGGTTGGGACCGGGGAGCTGTTTTTT.

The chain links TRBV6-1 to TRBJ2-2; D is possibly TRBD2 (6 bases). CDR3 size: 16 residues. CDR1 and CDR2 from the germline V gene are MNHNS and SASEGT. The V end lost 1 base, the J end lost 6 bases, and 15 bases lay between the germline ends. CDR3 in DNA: TGTGCCAGCAGTGAAGTCTCCACTAGCTTATCCGGGGAGCTGTTTTTT. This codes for CASSEVSTSLSGELFF.

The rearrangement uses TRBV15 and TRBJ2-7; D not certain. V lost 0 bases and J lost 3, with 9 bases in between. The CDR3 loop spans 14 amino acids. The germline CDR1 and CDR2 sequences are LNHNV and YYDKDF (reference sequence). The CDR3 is CATSRDQGFYEQYF. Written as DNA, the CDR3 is TGTGCCACCAGCAGAGATCAAGGTTTCTACGAGCAGTACTTC.

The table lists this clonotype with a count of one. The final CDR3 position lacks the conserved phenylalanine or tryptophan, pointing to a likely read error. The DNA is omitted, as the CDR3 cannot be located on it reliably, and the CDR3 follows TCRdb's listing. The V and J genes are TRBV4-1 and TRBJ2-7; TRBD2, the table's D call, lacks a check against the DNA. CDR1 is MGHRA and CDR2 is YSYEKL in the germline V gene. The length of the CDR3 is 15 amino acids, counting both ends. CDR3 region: CASSQVGPNSYEQYY.

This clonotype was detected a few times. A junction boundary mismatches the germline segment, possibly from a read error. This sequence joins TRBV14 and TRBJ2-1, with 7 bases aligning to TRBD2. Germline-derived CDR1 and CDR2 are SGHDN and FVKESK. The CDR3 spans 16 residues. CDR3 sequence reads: CTSSAVAGCVNNEQLF. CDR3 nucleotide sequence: TGTACCAGCAGTGCCGTAGCGGGTTGTGTAAACAATGAGCAGCTCTTC. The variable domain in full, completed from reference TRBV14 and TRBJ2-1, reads EAGVTQFPSHSVIEKGQTVTLRCDPISGHDNLYWYRRVMGKEIKFLLHFVKESKQDESGMPNNRFLAERTGGTYSTLKVQPAELEDSGVYFCTSSAVAGCVNNEQLFGPGTRLTVL.

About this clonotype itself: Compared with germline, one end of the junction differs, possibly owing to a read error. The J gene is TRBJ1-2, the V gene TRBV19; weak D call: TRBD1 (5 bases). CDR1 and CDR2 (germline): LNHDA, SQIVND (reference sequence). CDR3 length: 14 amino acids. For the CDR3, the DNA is TGTACCAGTAGCGTTACCGGGACTGGAGGTGGCTACACCTTC. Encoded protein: CTSSVTGTGGGYTF.

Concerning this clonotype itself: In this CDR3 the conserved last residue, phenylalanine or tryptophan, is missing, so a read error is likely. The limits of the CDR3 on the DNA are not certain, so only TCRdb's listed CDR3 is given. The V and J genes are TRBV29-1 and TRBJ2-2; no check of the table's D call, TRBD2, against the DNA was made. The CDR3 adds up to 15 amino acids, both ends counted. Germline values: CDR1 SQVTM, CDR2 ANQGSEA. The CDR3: CSVGTSAANTVELFL.

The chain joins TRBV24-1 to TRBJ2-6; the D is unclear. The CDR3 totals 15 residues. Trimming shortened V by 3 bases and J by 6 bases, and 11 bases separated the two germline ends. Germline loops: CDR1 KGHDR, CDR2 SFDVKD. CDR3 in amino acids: CATSDHLSLANVLTF. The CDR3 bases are TGTGCCACCAGTGATCACCTATCTTTGGCCAACGTCCTGACTTTC.

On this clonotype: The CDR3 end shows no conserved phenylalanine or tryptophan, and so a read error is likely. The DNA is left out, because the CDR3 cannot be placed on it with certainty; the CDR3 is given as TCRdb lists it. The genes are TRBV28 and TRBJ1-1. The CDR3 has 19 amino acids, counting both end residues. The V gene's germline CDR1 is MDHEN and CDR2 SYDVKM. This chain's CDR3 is CATLPDGTGTVNMNTETFL.

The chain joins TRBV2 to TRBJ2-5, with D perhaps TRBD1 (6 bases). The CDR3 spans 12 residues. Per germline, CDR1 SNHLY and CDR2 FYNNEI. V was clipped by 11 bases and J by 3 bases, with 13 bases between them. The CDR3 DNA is TGTGCCTGCATGCGACAGGAAGAGACCCAGTACTTC. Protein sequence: CACMRQEETQYF.

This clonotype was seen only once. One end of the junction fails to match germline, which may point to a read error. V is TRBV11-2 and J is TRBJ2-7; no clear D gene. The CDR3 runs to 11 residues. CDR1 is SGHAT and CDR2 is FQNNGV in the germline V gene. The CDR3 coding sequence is TGTGCCAGCAACTTAGACTACGAGCAGTACTTC. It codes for CASNLDYEQYF.

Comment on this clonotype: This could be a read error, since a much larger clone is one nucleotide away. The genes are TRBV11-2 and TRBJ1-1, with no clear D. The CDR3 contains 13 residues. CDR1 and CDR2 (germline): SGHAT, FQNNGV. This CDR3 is CASSLGLNTESFF. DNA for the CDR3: TGTGCCAGCAGCTTAGGCCTGAACACTGAATCTTTCTTT.

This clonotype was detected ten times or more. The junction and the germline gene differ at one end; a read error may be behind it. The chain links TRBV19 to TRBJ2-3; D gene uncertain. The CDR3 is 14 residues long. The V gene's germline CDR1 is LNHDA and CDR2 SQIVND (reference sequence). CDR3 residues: CASSIAPETATQYF. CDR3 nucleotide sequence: TGTGCCAGTAGTATAGCCCCGGAAACAGCTACGCAGTATTTT.

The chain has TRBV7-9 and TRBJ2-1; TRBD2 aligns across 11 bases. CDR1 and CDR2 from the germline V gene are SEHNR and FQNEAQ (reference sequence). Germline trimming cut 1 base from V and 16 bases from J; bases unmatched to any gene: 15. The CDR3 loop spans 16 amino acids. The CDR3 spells CASSLVTSGRNNDQFF. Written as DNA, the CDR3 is TGTGCCAGCAGCTTAGTCACTAGCGGGAGAAACAATGATCAATTCTTC.

The CDR3 nucleotides are TGTGCCAGTAGCCCCCCGGGCTGGGCAGGTACGCAGTATTTT. It codes for CASSPPGWAGTQYF. The V gene is TRBV11-2, the J gene TRBJ2-3; no firm D call. The CDR3 covers 14 residues. The germline CDR1 and CDR2 sequences are SGHAT and FQNNGV. Trimming took 9 bases from V and 8 from J, leaving 21 bases between them.

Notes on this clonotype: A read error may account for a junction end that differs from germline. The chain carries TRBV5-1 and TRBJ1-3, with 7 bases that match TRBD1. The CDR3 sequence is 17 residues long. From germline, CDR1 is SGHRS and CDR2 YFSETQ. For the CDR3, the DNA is TGCGCCAGCAGCTTGGAGAGCCAGGGGGGAACAGGAAACACCGTATATTTT. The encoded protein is CASSLESQGGTGNTVYF.

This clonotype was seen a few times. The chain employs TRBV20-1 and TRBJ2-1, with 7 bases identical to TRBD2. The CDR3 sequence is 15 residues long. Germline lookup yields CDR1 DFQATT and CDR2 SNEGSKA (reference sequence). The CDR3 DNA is TGCAGCGCAACAACCACGGGAGGCTCCTACAATGAGCAGTTCTTC. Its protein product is CSATTTGGSYNEQFF.

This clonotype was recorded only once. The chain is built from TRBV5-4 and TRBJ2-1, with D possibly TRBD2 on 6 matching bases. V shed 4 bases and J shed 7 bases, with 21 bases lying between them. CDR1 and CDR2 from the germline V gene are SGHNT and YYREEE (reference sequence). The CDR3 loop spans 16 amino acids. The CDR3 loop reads CASSPGGGDCVNEQFF. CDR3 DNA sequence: TGTGCCAGCAGCCCCGGCGGAGGGGACTGTGTTAATGAGCAGTTCTTC.

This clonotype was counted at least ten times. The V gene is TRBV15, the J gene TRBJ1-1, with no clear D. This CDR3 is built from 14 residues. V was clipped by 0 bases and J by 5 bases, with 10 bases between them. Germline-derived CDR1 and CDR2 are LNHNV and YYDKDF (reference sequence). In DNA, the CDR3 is TGTGCCACCAGCAGAGATCATGCGGGGACTGAAGCTTTCTTT. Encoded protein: CATSRDHAGTEAFF.

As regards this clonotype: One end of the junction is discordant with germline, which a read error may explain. The CDR3 nucleotides are TGTGCCAGCAGCTTGAACGAGAACGGCCAAGAGACCCAGCACTTC. Residues: CASSLNENGQETQHF. This sequence joins TRBV5-4 and TRBJ2-5; D unclear. The CDR3 length is 15 residues. Germline values: CDR1 SGHNT, CDR2 YYREEE (reference sequence).

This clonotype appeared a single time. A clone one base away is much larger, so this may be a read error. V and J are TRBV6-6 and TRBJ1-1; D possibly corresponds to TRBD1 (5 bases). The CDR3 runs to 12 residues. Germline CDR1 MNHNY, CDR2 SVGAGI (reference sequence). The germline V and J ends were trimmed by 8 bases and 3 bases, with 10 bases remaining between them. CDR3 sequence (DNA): TGTGCCAGCGGCCAGACAGACACTGAAGCTTTCTTT. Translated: CASGQTDTEAFF.

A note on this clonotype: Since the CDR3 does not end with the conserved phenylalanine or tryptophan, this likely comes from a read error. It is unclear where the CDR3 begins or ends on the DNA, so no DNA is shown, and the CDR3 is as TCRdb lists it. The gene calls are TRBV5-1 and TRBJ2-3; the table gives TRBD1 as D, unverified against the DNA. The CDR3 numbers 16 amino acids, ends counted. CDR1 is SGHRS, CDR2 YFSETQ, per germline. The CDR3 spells CASSLNGGGSTDTHYS.

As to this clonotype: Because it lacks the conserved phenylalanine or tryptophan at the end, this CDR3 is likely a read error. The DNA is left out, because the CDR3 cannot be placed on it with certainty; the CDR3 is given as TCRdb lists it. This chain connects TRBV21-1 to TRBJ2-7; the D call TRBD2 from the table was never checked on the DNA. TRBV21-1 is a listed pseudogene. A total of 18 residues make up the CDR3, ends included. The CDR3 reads CASSLETSASRLPYEQYL.